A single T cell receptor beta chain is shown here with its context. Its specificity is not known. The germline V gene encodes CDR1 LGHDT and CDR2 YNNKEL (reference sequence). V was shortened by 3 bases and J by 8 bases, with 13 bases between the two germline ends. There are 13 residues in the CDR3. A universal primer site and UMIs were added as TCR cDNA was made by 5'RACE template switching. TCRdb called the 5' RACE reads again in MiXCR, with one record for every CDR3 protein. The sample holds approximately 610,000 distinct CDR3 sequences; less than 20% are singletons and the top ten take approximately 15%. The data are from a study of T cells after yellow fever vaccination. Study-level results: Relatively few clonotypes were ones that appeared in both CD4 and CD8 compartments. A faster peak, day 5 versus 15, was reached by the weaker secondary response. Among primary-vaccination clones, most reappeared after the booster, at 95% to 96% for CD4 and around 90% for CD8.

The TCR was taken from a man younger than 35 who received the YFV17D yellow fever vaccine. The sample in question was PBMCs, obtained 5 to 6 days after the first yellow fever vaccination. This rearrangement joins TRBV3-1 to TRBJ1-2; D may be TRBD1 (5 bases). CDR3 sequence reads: CASSQGKGDGYTF. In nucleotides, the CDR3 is TGTGCCAGCAGCCAGGGTAAAGGGGACGGCTACACCTTC.